Each of the 22 T cell receptor beta chains below was sequenced from the same sample in a study of blood T cell repertoires in COVID-19. Produced via immunoSEQ multiplex PCR; TCRdb's table is partial and in-frame only. The table has 90,000 to 130,000 clones, 85% to 90% seen once. Sequences were obtained from peripheral blood. These receptor sequences come from a woman aged 50 to 60 with acute or convalescent COVID-19.

This clone was picked up one time. This rearrangement joins TRBV7-2 to TRBJ1-5; 9 nucleotides align to TRBD1. After removal of 4 bases from V and 7 bases from J, the junction contained 14 bases not matched to a gene. This CDR3 has 17 residues. Germline loops: CDR1 SGHTA, CDR2 FQGNSA. The CDR3 region has the DNA TGTGCCAGCAGCTCAACCGGGACAGGGTCATATAACCAGCCCCAGCATTTT. This translates into CASSSTGTGSYNQPQHF.

This chain uses TRBV15 with TRBJ2-5; a weak D match, TRBD2 (5 bases). CDR3 length: 16 amino acids. Germline V CDR1 and CDR2: LNHNV, YYDKDF (reference sequence). V was pared by 5 bases and J by 0 bases, with 16 bases between. The CDR3 DNA reads TGTGCCACCAGCGGCCGAGGGAGATTGGACCAAGAGACCCAGTACTTC. Its translation: CATSGRGRLDQETQYF.

The rearrangement links TRBV2 to TRBJ1-5, with D possibly matching TRBD1 (5 bases). Trimming cost V 7 bases and J 3 bases, with 13 bases left between them. Per the germline V gene, CDR1 is SNHLY and CDR2 is FYNNEI. There are 14 residues in the CDR3. CDR3 sequence: CASNQGQSNQPQHF. The CDR3 DNA is TGTGCCAGCAATCAGGGTCAGTCCAATCAGCCCCAGCATTTT.

The CDR3 sequence is CASSPQGLLYNEQFF. The CDR3 region has the DNA TGTGCCAGCAGCCCTCAGGGGCTTCTCTACAATGAGCAGTTCTTC. The J gene is TRBJ2-1, the V gene TRBV7-2; TRBD1 is a possible D gene (6 bases). Trimming stripped 5 bases from V and 3 bases from J, with 14 bases between. The CDR3 is made up of 15 amino acids. From germline, CDR1 is SGHTA and CDR2 FQGNSA.

This chain uses TRBV12-3 or TRBV12-4 with TRBJ1-5; D gene uncertain. The CDR3 has 13 amino acids. Deletions cut 8 bases from V and 6 bases from J, with 14 bases between. Written as DNA, the CDR3 is TGTGCCAGCCTATCGGGGAGCGGTCAGCCCCAGCATTTT. Translation gives CASLSGSGQPQHF.

This chain connects TRBV3-1 (or the pseudogene TRBV3-2) to TRBJ2-5, with 9 bases aligning to TRBD2. Losses at the gene ends were 6 bases for V and 1 base for J; bases not matched to a gene: 3. Germline assignment: CDR1 LGHDT and CDR2 YNNKEL (reference sequence). This CDR3 is 14 amino acids long. DNA for the CDR3: TGTGCCAGCAGACTTAGCGGGAGCCAAGAGACCCAGTACTTC. Protein product: CASRLSGSQETQYF.

By frequency in the sample, this clone is medium-sized. The chain couples TRBV27 to TRBJ1-5; 12 positions agree with TRBD1. The CDR3 is made up of 18 amino acids. Trimming removed 3 bases from V and 5 bases from J; junction bases left unmatched: 11. Germline CDR1 and CDR2: MNHEY and SMNVEV (reference sequence). In DNA form, the CDR3 reads TGTGCCAGCAGTTTTCCCGGGACAGGGGGCGCAGGCCATCAGCCCCAGCATTTT. Its protein is CASSFPGTGGAGHQPQHF.

The chain joins TRBV19 to TRBJ2-7; 7 nucleotides match TRBD2. From germline, CDR1 is LNHDA and CDR2 SQIVND (reference sequence). The CDR3 is 14 residues long. Germline trimming cut 4 bases from V and 9 bases from J; bases unmatched to any gene: 12. CDR3 residues: CASSKGLADLGQYF. In DNA form, the CDR3 reads TGTGCCAGTAGTAAGGGGCTAGCGGACCTGGGGCAGTACTTC.

The V call is TRBV5-1, the J call TRBJ2-7, with 8 bases fitting TRBD1. The CDR3 spans 16 residues. Germline CDR1 reads SGHRS; CDR2 reads YFSETQ. Losses at the gene ends were 2 bases for V and 2 bases for J; bases not matched to a gene: 9. The CDR3 DNA reads TGCGCCAGCAGCTTCCAACAGGGGGGACAAGCCTACGAGCAGTACTTC. Translation: CASSFQQGGQAYEQYF.

The J gene is TRBJ1-1, the V gene TRBV30; D gene unclear. The CDR3 runs to 11 residues. Per the germline V gene, CDR1 is GTSNPN and CDR2 is SVGIG (reference sequence). V gave up 0 bases and J gave up 9 bases, with 8 bases separating them. In nucleotides, the CDR3 is TGTGCCTGGAGTGTCAAGCATCAAGCTTTCTTT. Amino acid sequence: CAWSVKHQAFF.

The V call is TRBV2, the J call TRBJ1-5, with 10 bases matching TRBD1. With V trimmed by 1 base and J by 7 bases, 1 base remained unmatched. Germline CDR1 is SNHLY and CDR2 is FYNNEI. The CDR3 runs to 14 residues. CDR3 residues: CASSEGTGGQPQHF. CDR3 coding DNA: TGTGCCAGCAGTGAAGGGACAGGGGGACAGCCCCAGCATTTT.

The chain has TRBV18 and TRBJ1-1; D uncertain. Germline assignment: CDR1 KGHSH and CDR2 LQKENI. The ends were cut back, 0 bases at V and 0 bases at J, with 8 bases in the middle. CDR3 length: 15 residues. The CDR3 region is CASSPPAGLNTEAFF. Here the CDR3 DNA reads TGTGCCAGCTCACCACCTGCTGGGCTGAACACTGAAGCTTTCTTT.

V gene TRBV9 combines with J gene TRBJ2-7; 9 bases align to TRBD2. Per germline, CDR1 SGDLS and CDR2 YYNGEE. J was trimmed by 6 bases and V by 0 bases; bases with no gene match: 4. The CDR3 spans 14 residues. The CDR3 bases are TGTGCCAGCAGCGTAGCAGTAGCGGGAGCCGAGCAGTACTTC. Its protein is CASSVAVAGAEQYF.

V and J are TRBV9 and TRBJ1-2; 7 nucleotides line up with TRBD1. Germline CDR1 reads SGDLS; CDR2 reads YYNGEE. J gave up 5 bases and V 3 bases, and 10 bases lay outside the gene matches. The CDR3 length is 15 residues. CDR3 coding DNA: TGTGCCAGCAGCGCAGGGGACAGCAGAGGATATGGCTACACCTTC. This translates into CASSAGDSRGYGYTF.

V and J are TRBV9 and TRBJ2-3, with TRBD2 matching 9 bases. The V gene's germline CDR1 is SGDLS and CDR2 YYNGEE. V dropped 3 bases and J dropped 5; count of bases not matched to a gene: 10. The CDR3 is made up of 16 amino acids. CDR3 sequence: CASSAGASGMLDTQYF. CDR3 DNA: TGTGCCAGCAGCGCAGGGGCTAGCGGGATGTTAGATACGCAGTATTTT.

J is TRBJ2-1 and V is TRBV10-3; D not resolved. The CDR3 loop spans 11 amino acids. V shed 5 bases and J shed 10 bases, with 9 bases lying between them. Germline CDR1 is ENHRY and CDR2 is SYGVKD. The CDR3 region has the DNA TGTGCCATCAGTCTAAGAGAAGAGCAGTTCTTC. This codes for CAISLREEQFF.

This chain connects TRBV28 to TRBJ2-2; 9 bases line up with TRBD2. The CDR3 is made up of 16 amino acids. From germline, CDR1 is MDHEN and CDR2 SYDVKM. With 0 bases clipped from V and 1 base from J, the junction kept 0 bases outside the gene matches. As DNA, the CDR3 is TGTGCCAGCAGTTTATGGACTAGCGGGAACACCGGGGAGCTGTTTTTT. As protein: CASSLWTSGNTGELFF. Using reference TRBV28 and TRBJ2-2 for the parts outside the CDR3, the full variable domain is DVKVTQSSRYLVKRTGEKVFLECVQDMDHENMFWYRQDPGLGLRLIYFSYDVKMKEKGDIPEGYSVSREKKERFSLILESASTNQTSMYLCASSLWTSGNTGELFFGEGSRLTVL.

The sample holds one count of this clone. The chain has TRBV19 and TRBJ1-3, with unresolved D. V shed 8 bases and J shed 3 bases, with 11 bases lying between them. CDR3 length: 13 amino acids. Germline V gives CDR1 LNHDA, CDR2 SQIVND (reference sequence). The CDR3 region is CASQRGGGNTIYF. CDR3 in DNA: TGTGCCAGTCAACGGGGAGGTGGAAACACCATATATTTT.

The genes are TRBV28 and TRBJ2-7, with 9 bases lining up with TRBD2. Germline CDR1 reads MDHEN; CDR2 reads SYDVKM. The ends lost 8 bases at V and 4 bases at J; junction bases unmatched: 0. CDR3 length: 11 residues. Written as DNA, the CDR3 is TGTGCCAGCCTAGCGGGATACGAGCAGTACTTC. Its translation is CASLAGYEQYF. Based on the CDR3 plus reference TRBV28 and TRBJ2-7, the full variable domain is DVKVTQSSRYLVKRTGEKVFLECVQDMDHENMFWYRQDPGLGLRLIYFSYDVKMKEKGDIPEGYSVSREKKERFSLILESASTNQTSMYLCASLAGYEQYFGPGTRLTVT.

This rearrangement joins TRBV5-4 to TRBJ2-7, with D possibly TRBD2 on 5 matching bases. Per germline, CDR1 SGHNT and CDR2 YYREEE (reference sequence). The CDR3 length is 15 residues. The V end was cut by 4 bases, the J end by 0 bases, with 14 bases between. CDR3 in amino acids: CASSLDRGASYEQYF. For the CDR3, the DNA is TGTGCCAGCAGCCTGGACCGGGGTGCCTCCTACGAGCAGTACTTC.

The J gene is TRBJ2-1, the V gene TRBV5-4; TRBD2 matches 8 bases. The junction had 6 bases not matched to a gene; V was cut back by 4 bases and J by 3 bases. The CDR3 consists of 15 residues. Germline V lookup: CDR1 SGHNT, CDR2 YYREEE (reference sequence). CDR3 nucleotides: TGTGCCAGCAGCCTAGCGGGTAACCTCTACAATGAGCAGTTCTTC. Its protein is CASSLAGNLYNEQFF.

The CDR3 region has the DNA TGTGCCAGCAGCCAAGTTTCACCGCGGGACGGAGGACCCAAAAACATTCAGTACTTC. Its translation: CASSQVSPRDGGPKNIQYF. The chain uses TRBV3-1 (or the pseudogene TRBV3-2) and TRBJ2-4; D is perhaps TRBD2 (6 bases). Trimming took 1 base from V and 2 from J, leaving 21 bases between them. Germline assignment: CDR1 LGHDT and CDR2 YNNKEL (reference sequence). The CDR3 spans 19 residues.